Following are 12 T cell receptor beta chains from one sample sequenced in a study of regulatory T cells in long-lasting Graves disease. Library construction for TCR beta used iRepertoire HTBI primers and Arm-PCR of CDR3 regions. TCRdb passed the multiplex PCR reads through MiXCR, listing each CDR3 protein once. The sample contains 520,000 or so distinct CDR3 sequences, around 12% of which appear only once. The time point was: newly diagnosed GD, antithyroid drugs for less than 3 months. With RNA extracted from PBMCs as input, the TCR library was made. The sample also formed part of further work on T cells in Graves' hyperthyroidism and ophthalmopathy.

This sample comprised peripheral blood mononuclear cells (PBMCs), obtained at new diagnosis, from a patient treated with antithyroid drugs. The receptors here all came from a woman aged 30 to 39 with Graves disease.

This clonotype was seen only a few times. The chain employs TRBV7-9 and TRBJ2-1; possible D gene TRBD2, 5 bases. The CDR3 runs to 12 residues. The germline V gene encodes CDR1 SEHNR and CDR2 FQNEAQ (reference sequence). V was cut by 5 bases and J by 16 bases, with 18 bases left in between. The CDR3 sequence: CASSPDRERVFF. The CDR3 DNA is TGTGCCAGCAGCCCAGATCGGGAACGAGTTTTCTTC.

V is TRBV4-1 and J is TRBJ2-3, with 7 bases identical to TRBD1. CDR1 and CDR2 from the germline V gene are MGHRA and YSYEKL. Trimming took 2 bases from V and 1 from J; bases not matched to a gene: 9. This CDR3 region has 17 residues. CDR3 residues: CASSQKRRGGGTDTQYF. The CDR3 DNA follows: TGCGCCAGCAGCCAAAAACGTCGAGGGGGCGGCACAGATACGCAGTATTTT.

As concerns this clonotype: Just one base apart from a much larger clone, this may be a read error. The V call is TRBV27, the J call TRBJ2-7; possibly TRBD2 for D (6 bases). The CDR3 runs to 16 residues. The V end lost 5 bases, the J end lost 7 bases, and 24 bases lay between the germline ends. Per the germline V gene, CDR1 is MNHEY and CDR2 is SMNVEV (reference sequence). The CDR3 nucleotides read TGTGCCAGCAGTCCGCAAGGGGTAGCGGTAAGCGATGAGCAGTACTTC. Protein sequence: CASSPQGVAVSDEQYF.

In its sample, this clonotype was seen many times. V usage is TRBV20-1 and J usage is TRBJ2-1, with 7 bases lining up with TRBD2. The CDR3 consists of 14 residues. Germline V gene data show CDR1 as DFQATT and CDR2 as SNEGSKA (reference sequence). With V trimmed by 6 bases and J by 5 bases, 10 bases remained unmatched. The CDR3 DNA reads TGCAGTGCATGGGGGAGGGCCCTCGACAATGAGCAGTTCTTC. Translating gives CSAWGRALDNEQFF.

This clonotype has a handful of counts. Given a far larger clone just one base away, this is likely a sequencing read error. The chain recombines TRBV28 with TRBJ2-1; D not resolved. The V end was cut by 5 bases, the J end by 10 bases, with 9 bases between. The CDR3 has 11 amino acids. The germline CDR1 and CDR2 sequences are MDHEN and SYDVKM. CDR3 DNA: TGTGCCAGCAGTCATACCTACGAGCAGTTCTTC. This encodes CASSHTYEQFF.

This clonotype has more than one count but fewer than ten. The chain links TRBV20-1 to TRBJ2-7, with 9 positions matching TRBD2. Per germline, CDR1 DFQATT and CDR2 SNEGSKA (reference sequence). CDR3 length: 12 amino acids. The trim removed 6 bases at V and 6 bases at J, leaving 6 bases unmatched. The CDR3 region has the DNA TGCAGTGCCTCTAGCGGGATTGGCGAGCAGTACTTC. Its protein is CSASSGIGEQYF.

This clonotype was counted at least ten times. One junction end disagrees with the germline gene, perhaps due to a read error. CDR3 loop: CASSLGRSGNTIYF. The DNA for the CDR3 is TGTGCCAGCAGTTTAGGGCGGTCGGGAAACACCATATATTTT. The chain carries TRBV7-2 and TRBJ1-3; D is unresolved. Looked up from germline, CDR1 is SGHTA and CDR2 is FQGNSA. CDR3 length: 14 amino acids.

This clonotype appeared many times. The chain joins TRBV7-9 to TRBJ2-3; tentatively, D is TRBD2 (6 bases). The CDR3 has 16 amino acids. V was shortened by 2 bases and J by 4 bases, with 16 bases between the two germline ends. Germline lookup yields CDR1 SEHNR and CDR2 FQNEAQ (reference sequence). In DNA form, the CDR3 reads TGTGCCAGCAGCTTACGTGTAACGGGAGTAGCAGATACGCAGTATTTT. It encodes CASSLRVTGVADTQYF.

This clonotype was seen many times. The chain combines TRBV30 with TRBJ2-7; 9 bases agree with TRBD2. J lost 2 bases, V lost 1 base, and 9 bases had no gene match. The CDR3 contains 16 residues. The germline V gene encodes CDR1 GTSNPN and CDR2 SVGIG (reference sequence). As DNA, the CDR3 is TGTGCCTGGAGTGGTTTCGGGCTAGCGGGAACCTACGAGCAGTACTTC. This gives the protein CAWSGFGLAGTYEQYF.

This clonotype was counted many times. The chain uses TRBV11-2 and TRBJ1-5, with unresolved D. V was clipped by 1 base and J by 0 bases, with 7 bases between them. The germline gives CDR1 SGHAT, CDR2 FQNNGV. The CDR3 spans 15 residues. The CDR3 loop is CASSLGENSNQPQHF. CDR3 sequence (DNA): TGTGCCAGCAGCTTAGGAGAAAATAGCAATCAGCCCCAGCATTTT.

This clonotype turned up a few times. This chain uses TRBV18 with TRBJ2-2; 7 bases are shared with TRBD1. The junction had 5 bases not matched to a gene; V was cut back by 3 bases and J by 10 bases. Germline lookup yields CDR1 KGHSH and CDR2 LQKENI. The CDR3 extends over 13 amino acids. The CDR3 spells CASSPIQGTELFF. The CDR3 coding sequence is TGTGCCAGCTCACCGATACAGGGGACGGAGCTGTTTTTT.

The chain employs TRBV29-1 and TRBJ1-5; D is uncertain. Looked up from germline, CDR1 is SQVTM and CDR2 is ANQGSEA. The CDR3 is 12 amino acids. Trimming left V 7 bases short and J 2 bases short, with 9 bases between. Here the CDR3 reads CSASNGNQPQHF. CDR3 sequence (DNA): TGCAGCGCCAGTAACGGCAATCAGCCCCAGCATTTT. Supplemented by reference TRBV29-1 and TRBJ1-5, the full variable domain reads SAVISQKPSRDICQRGTSLTIQCQVDSQVTMMFWYRQQPGQSLTLIATANQGSEATYESGFVIDKFPISRPNLTFSTLTVSNMSPEDSSIYLCSASNGNQPQHFGDGTRLSIL.